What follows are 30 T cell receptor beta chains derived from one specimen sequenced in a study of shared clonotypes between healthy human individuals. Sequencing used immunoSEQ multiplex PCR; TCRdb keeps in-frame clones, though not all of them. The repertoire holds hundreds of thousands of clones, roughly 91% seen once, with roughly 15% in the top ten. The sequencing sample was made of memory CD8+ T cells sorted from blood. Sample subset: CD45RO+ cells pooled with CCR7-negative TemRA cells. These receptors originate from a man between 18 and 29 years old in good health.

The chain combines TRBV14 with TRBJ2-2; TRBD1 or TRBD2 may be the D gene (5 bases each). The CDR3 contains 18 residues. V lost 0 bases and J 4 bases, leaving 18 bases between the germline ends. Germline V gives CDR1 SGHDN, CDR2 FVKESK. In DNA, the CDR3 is TGTGCCAGCAGCCAAGATGCCGGGACCCACCGTCTCACCGGGGAGCTGTTTTTT. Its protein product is CASSQDAGTHRLTGELFF.

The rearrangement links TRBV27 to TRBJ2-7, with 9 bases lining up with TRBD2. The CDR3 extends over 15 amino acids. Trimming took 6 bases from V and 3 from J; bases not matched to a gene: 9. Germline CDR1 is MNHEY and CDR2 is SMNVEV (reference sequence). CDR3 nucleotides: TGTGCCAGCAGCTACGCGGCTAGCGGGATCTACGAGCAGTACTTC. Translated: CASSYAASGIYEQYF.

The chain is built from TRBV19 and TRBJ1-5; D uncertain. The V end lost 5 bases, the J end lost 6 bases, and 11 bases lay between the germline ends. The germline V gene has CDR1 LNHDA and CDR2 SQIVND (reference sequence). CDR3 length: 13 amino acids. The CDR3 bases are TGTGCCAGTAGTCCCCTTCCGGGTCAGCCCCAGCATTTT. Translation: CASSPLPGQPQHF.

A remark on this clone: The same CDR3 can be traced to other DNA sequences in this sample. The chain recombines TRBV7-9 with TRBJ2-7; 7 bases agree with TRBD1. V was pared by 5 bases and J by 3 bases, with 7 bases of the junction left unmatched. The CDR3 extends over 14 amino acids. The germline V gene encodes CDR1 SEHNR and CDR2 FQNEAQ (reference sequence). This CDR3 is CASSPQGPNYEQYF. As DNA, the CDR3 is TGTGCCAGCAGCCCACAGGGGCCCAACTACGAGCAGTACTTC.

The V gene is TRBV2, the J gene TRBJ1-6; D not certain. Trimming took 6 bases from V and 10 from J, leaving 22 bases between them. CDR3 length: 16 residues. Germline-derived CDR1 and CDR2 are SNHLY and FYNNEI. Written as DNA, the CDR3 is TGTGCCAGCAGGGATGAGACCCCCAGTACGGGCTCACCCCTCCACTTT. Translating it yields CASRDETPSTGSPLHF. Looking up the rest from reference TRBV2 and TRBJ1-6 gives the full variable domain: EPEVTQTPSHQVTQMGQEVILRCVPISNHLYFYWYRQILGQKVEFLVSFYNNEISEKSEIFDDQFSVERPDGSNFTLKIRSTKLEDSAMYFCASRDETPSTGSPLHFGNGTRLTVT.

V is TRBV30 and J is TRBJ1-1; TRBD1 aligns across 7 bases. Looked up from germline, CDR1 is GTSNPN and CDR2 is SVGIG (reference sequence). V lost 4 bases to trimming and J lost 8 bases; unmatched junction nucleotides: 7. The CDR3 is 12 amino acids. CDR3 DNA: TGTGCCTGGACGACAGGGAACCCCGAAGCTTTCTTT. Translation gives CAWTTGNPEAFF.

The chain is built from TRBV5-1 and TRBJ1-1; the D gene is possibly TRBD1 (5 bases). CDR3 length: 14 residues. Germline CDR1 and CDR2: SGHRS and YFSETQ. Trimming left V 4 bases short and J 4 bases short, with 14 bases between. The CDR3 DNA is TGCGCCAGCAGCGCGGACACCAGGGTCACTGAAGCTTTCTTT. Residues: CASSADTRVTEAFF.

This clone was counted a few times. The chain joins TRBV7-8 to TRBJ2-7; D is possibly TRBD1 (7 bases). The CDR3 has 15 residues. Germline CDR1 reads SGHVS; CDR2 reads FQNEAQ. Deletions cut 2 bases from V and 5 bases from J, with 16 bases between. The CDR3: CASSLSGGGLDEQYF. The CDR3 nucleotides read TGTGCCAGCAGCTTATCTGGAGGGGGCCTCGACGAGCAGTACTTC.

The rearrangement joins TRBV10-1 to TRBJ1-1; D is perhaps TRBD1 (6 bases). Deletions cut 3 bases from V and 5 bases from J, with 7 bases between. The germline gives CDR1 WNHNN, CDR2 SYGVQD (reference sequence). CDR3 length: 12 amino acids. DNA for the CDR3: TGCGCCAGCAGTGAAGGGGGGACTGAAGCTTTCTTT. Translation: CASSEGGTEAFF.

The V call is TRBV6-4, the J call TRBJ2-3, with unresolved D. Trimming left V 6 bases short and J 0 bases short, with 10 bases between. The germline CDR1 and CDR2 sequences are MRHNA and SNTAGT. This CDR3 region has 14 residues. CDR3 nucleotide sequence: TGTGCCAGCAGCGATCCCGGGAGCACAGATACGCAGTATTTT. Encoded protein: CASSDPGSTDTQYF.

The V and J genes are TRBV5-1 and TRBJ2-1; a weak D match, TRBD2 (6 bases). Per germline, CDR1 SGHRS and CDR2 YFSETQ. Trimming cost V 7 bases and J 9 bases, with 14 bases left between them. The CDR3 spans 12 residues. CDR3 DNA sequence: TGCGCCAGCGGGAGGTTTGTCTTTGAGCAGTTCTTC. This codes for CASGRFVFEQFF.

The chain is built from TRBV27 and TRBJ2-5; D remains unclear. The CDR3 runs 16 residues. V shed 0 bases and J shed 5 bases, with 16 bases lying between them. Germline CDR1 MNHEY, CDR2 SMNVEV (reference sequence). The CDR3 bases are TGTGCCAGCAGTTTATCGTGGCGGCACGCCAGGGAGACCCAGTACTTC. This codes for CASSLSWRHARETQYF.

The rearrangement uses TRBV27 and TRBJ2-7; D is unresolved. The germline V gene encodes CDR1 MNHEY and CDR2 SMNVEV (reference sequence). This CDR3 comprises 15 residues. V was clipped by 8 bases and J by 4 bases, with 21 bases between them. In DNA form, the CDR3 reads TGTGCCAGCTCCTGTCGTGTGCCCTTAATTTACGAGCAGTACTTC. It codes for CASSCRVPLIYEQYF.

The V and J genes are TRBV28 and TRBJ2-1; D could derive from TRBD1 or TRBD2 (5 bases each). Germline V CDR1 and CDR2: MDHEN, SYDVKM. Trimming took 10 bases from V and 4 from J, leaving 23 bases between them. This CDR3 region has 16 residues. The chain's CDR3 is CATGTGKGTVYNEQFF. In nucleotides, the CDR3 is TGTGCCACCGGGACGGGGAAAGGTACAGTTTACAATGAGCAGTTCTTC.

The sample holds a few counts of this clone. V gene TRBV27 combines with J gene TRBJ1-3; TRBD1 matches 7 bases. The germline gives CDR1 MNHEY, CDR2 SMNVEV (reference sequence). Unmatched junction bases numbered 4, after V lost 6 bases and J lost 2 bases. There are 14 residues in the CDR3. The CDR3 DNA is TGTGCCAGCAGCGCTCAGGGGGCTGGAAACACCATATATTTT. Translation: CASSAQGAGNTIYF.

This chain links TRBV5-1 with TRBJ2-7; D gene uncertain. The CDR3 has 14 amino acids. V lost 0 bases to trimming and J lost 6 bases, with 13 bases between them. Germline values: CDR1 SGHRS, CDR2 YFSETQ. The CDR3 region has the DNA TGCGCCAGCAGCTTGGCGTTCCCCTGGGGCGAGCAGTACTTC. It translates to CASSLAFPWGEQYF.

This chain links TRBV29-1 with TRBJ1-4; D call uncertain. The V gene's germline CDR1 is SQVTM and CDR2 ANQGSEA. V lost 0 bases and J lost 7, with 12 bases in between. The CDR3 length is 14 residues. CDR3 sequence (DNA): TGCAGCGTTGAAGAAGTTGGGATCGGTGAAAAACTGTTTTTT. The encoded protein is CSVEEVGIGEKLFF.

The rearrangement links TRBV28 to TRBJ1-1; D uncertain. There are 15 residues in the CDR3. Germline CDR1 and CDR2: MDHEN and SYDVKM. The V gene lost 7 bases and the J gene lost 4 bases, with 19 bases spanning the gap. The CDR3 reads CASTLDPLRSTEAFF. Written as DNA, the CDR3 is TGTGCCAGCACCCTAGACCCATTACGCAGCACTGAAGCTTTCTTT.

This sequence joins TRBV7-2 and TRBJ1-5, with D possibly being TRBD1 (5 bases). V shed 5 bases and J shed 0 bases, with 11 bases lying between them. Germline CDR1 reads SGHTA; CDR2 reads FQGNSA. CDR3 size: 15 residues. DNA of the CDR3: TGTGCCAGCAGCCCGGGACCTTATAGCAATCAGCCCCAGCATTTT. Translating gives CASSPGPYSNQPQHF. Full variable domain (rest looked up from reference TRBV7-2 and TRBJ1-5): GAGVSQSPSNKVTEKGKDVELRCDPISGHTALYWYRQSLGQGLEFLIYFQGNSAPDKSGLPSDRFSAERTGGSVSTLTIQRTQQEDSAVYLCASSPGPYSNQPQHFGDGTRLSIL.

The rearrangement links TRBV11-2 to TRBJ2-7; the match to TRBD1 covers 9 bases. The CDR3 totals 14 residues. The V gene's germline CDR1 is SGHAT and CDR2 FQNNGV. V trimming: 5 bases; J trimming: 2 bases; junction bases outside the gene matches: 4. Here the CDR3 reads CASSTGTGTYEQYF. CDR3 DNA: TGTGCCAGCAGCACCGGGACAGGGACCTACGAGCAGTACTTC.

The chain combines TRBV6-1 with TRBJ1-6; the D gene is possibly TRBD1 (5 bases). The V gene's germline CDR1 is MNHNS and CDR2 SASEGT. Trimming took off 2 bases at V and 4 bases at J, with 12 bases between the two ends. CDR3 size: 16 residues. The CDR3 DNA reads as TGTGCCAGCAGTGAACTGGAGGGGCATTATAATTCACCCCTCCACTTT. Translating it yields CASSELEGHYNSPLHF.

CDR3 loop: CASSEVYGQGNGNTEAFF. For the CDR3, the DNA is TGTGCCAGCAGTGAAGTTTATGGCCAGGGGAATGGGAACACTGAAGCTTTCTTT. This chain uses TRBV2 with TRBJ1-1, with D possibly matching TRBD1 (6 bases). The CDR3 consists of 18 residues. Trimming took 1 base from V and 1 from J, leaving 19 bases between them. Germline values: CDR1 SNHLY, CDR2 FYNNEI.

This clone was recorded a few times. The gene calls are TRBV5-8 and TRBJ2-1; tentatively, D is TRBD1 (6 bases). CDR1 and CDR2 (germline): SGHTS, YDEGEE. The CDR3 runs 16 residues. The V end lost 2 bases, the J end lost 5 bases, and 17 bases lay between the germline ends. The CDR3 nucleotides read TGTGCCAGCAGCTTTAACAGGGAGTGGGGAAACAATGAGCAGTTCTTC. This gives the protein CASSFNREWGNNEQFF.

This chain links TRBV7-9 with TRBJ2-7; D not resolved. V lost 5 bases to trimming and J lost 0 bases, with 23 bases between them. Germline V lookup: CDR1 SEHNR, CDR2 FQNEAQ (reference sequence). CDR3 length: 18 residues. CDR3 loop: CASSLGPWVGSTSYEQYF. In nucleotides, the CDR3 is TGTGCCAGCAGCCTAGGGCCATGGGTGGGTTCGACCTCCTACGAGCAGTACTTC.

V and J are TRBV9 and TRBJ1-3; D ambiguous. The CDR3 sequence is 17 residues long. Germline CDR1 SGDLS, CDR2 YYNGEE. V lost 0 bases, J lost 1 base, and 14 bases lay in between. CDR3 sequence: CASSVAPKVRSGNTIYF. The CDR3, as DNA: TGTGCCAGCAGCGTAGCCCCGAAGGTACGGTCTGGAAACACCATATATTTT.

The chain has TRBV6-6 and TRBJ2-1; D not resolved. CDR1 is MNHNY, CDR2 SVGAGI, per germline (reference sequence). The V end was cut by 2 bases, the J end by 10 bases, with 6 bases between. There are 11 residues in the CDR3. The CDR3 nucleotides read TGTGCCAGCAGTTACACGGCAGAGCAGTTCTTC. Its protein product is CASSYTAEQFF.

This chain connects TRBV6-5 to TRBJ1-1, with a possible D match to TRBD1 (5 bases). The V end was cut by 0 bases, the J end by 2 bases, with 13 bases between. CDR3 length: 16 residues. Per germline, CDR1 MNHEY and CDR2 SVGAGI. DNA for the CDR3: TGTGCCAGCAGTTACTCGACATGGGGCGCAAACACTGAAGCTTTCTTT. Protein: CASSYSTWGANTEAFF.

CDR3 protein: CAWRPAGGPNEQYF. In DNA form, the CDR3 reads TGTGCCTGGAGGCCAGCGGGAGGGCCCAACGAGCAGTACTTC. The rearrangement joins TRBV30 to TRBJ2-7; TRBD2 matches 10 bases. CDR3 size: 14 residues. J lost 5 bases, V lost 3 bases, and 7 bases had no gene match. Germline-derived CDR1 and CDR2 are GTSNPN and SVGIG (reference sequence). Full variable domain (outside the CDR3, taken from reference TRBV30 and TRBJ2-7): SQTIHQWPATLVQPVGSPLSLECTVEGTSNPNLYWYRQAAGRGLQLLFYSVGIGQISSEVPQNLSASRPQDRQFILSSKKLLLSDSGFYLCAWRPAGGPNEQYFGPGTRLTVT.

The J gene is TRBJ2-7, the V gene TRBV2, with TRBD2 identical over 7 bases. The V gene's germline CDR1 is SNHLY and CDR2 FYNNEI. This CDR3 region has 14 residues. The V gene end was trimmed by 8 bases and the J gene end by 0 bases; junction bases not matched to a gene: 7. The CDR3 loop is CASERGLSSYEQYF. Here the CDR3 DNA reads TGTGCCAGCGAGCGGGGTCTAAGCTCCTACGAGCAGTACTTC.

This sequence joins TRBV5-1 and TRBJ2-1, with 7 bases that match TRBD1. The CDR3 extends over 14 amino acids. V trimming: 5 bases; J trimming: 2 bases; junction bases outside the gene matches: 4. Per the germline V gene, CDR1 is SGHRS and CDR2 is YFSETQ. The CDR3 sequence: CASRPGTAYNEQFF. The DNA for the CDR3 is TGCGCCAGCAGACCCGGGACAGCCTACAATGAGCAGTTCTTC.